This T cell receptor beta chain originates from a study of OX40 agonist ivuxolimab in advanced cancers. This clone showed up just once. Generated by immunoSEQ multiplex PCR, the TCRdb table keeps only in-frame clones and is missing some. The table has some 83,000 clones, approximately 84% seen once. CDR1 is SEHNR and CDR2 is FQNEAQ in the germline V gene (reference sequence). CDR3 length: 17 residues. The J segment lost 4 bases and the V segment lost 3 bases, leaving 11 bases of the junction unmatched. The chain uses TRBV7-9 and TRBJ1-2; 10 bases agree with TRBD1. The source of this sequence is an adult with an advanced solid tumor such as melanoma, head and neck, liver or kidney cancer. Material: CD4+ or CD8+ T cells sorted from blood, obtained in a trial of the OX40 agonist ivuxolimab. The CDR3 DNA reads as TGTGCCAGCAGCTTTCTAGTCAGGACAGGGGGAAGCTATGGCTACACCTTC. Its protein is CASSFLVRTGGSYGYTF. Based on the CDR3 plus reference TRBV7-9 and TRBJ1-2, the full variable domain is DTGVSQNPRHKITKRGQNVTFRCDPISEHNRLYWYRQTLGQGPEFLTYFQNEAQLEKSRLLSDRFSAERPKGSFSTLEIQRTEQGDSAMYLCASSFLVRTGGSYGYTFGSGTRLTVV.